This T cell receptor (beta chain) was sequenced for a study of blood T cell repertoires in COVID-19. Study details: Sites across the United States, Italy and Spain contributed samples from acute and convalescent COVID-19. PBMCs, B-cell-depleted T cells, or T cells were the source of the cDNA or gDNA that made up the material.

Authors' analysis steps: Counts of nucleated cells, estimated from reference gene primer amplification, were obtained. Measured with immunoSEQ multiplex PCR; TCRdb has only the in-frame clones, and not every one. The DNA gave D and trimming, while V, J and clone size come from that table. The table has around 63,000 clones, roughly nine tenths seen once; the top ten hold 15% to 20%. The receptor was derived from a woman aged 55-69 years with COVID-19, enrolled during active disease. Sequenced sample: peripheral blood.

In nucleotides, the CDR3 is TGTGCCAGCAGCCCGATGGAGGGTAGGGACTACAATGAGCAGTTCTTC. Translating gives CASSPMEGRDYNEQFF. The rearrangement joins TRBV3-1 (or the pseudogene TRBV3-2) to TRBJ2-1; possible D gene TRBD2, 6 bases. This CDR3 is built from 16 residues. V was cut by 4 bases and J by 3 bases, with 16 bases left in between. Germline V gene data show CDR1 as LGHDT and CDR2 as YNNKEL (reference sequence).